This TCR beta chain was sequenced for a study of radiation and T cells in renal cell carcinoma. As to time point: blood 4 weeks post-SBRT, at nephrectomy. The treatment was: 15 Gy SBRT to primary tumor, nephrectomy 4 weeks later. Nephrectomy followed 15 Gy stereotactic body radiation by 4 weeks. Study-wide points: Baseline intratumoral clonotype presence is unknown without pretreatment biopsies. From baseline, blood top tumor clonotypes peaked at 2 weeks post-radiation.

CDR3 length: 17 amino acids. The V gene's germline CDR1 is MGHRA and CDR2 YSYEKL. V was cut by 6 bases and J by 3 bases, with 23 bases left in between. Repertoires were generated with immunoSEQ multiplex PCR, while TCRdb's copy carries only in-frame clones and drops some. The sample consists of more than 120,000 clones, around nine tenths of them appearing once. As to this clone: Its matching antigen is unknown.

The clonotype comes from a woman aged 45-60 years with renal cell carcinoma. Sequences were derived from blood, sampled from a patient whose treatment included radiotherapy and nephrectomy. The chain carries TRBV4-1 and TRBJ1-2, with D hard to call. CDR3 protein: CASRPPGEGTHDYGYTF. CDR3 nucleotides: TGCGCCAGCAGACCCCCCGGCGAGGGTACACACGACTATGGCTACACCTTC.